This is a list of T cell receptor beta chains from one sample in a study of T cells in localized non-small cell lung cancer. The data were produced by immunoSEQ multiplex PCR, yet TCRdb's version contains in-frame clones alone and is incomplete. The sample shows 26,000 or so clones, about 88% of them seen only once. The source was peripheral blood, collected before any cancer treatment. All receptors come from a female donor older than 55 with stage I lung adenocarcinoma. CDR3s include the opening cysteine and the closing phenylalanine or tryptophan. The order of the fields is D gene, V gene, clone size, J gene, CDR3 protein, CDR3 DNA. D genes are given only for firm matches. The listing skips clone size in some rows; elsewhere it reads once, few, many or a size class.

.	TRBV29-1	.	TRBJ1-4	CSVEEGADEKLFF	TGCAGCGTTGAGGAGGGTGCCGATGAAAAACTGTTTTTT
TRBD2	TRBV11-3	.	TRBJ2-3	CASSPGTSGVLDTQYF	TGTGCCAGCAGCCCCGGGACTAGCGGGGTCTTAGATACGCAGTATTTT
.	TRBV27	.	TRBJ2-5	CASRPWASETQYF	TGTGCCAGCAGGCCCTGGGCATCGGAGACCCAGTACTTC
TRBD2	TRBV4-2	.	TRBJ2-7	CASSPGTSGRSGEQYF	TGTGCCAGCAGCCCCGGGACTAGCGGGAGGTCTGGCGAGCAGTACTTC
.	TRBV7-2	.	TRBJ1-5	CASSGGGVGSNQPQHF	TGTGCCAGCAGCGGAGGCGGCGTGGGTAGCAATCAGCCCCAGCATTTT
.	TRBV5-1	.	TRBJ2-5	CASSPGLQETQYF	TGCGCCAGCAGCCCGGGCCTTCAAGAGACCCAGTACTTC
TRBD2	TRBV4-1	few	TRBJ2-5	CASSQDWREGAGRQETQYF	TGCGCCAGCAGCCAAGATTGGCGGGAGGGCGCGGGGAGACAAGAGACCCAGTACTTC
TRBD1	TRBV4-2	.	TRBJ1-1	CASSLQGPTGGGEAFF	TGTGCCAGCAGCCTCCAAGGCCCCACAGGGGGCGGTGAAGCTTTCTTT
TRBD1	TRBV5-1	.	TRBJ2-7	CASSQSTGQTLYEQYF	TGCGCCAGCAGCCAAAGTACGGGACAGACTTTATACGAGCAGTACTTC
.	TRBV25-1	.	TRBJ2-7	CASSPMDEQYF	TGTGCCAGCAGCCCGATGGACGAGCAGTACTTC
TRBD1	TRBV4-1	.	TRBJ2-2	CASSPWDSNTGELFF	TGCGCCAGCAGCCCTTGGGACAGCAACACCGGGGAGCTGTTTTTT
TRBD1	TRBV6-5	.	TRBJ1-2	CASSYRGDSYGYTF	TGTGCCAGCAGTTATCGGGGGGACAGTTATGGCTACACCTTC
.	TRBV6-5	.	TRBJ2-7	CASSSGNEQYF	TGTGCCAGCAGTTCTGGGAACGAGCAGTACTTC
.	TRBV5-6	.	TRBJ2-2	CASSLAGGAGTGELFF	TGTGCCAGCAGCTTGGCCGGGGGCGCAGGCACCGGGGAGCTGTTTTTT
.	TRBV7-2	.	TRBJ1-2	CASSPFRMGYTF	TGTGCCAGCAGCCCTTTCAGGATGGGCTACACCTTC
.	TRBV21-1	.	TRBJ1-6	CASSKRGRVSPLHF	TGTGCCAGCAGCAAACGTGGCAGGGTTTCACCCCTCCACTTT
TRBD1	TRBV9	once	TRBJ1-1	CASSPTGGTEAFF	TGTGCCAGCAGCCCGACAGGGGGCACTGAAGCTTTCTTT
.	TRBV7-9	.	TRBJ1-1	CASSDGSLGTEAFF	TGTGCCAGCAGCGACGGTTCCCTGGGCACTGAAGCTTTCTTT
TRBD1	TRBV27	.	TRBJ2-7	CASRSAGTGAYEQYF	TGTGCCAGCAGATCAGCTGGGACAGGGGCTTACGAGCAGTACTTC
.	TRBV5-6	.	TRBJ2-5	CASSLLGRETQYF	TGTGCCAGCAGCTTGCTGGGTAGGGAGACCCAGTACTTC
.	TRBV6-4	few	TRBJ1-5	CASSGGANQPQHF	TGTGCCAGCAGTGGGGGTGCGAATCAGCCCCAGCATTTT
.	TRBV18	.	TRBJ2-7	CASSASRDTAYEQYF	TGTGCCAGCTCCGCTAGTCGAGACACAGCCTACGAGCAGTACTTC
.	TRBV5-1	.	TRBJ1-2	CASSLDSYNYGYTF	TGCGCCAGCAGCTTGGACAGTTATAACTATGGCTACACCTTC
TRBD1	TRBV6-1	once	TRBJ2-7	CASSDTGGANFYEQYF	TGTGCCAGCAGTGATACAGGGGGCGCCAATTTTTACGAGCAGTACTTC
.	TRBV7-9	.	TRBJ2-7	CASSPGGGLEYF	TGTGCCAGCAGCCCAGGTGGGGGTTTGGAGTACTTC
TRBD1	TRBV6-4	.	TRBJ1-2	CASSDHHGTGGGGYTF	TGTGCCAGCAGTGACCATCATGGGACAGGGGGTGGCGGCTACACCTTC
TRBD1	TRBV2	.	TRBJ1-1	CASQGQVLSNTEAFF	TGTGCCAGCCAAGGACAGGTGCTATCGAACACTGAAGCTTTCTTT
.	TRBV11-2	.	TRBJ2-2	CVSSLSGIRELFF	TGTGTCAGCAGCTTATCCGGCATCAGAGAGCTGTTTTTT
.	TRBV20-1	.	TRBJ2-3	CSALPDTQYF	TGCAGTGCTCTACCAGATACGCAGTATTTT
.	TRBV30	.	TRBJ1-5	CAWWSGLSNQPQHF	TGTGCCTGGTGGTCCGGACTTAGCAATCAGCCCCAGCATTTT
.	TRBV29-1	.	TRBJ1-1	CSANTGLNTEAFF	TGCAGCGCCAACACAGGGCTGAACACTGAAGCTTTCTTT
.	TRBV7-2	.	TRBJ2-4	CASSRSYVGAKNIQYF	TGTGCCAGCAGCCGATCCTATGTGGGGGCCAAAAACATTCAGTACTTC
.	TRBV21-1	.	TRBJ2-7	CASSKDPLSSGGGHSYEQYF	TGTGCCAGCAGCAAAGACCCGTTATCCTCGGGGGGTGGGCACTCCTACGAGCAGTACTTC